Below are 25 T cell receptor beta chains sequenced from a single sample in a study of T cells in Graves' hyperthyroidism and ophthalmopathy. TCR beta CDR3 regions were amplified from RNA. In the first-round RT-PCR of the TCR CDR3, the HTBI primer set was used. TCRdb reanalysed the multiplex PCR reads using MiXCR and keeps one entry per CDR3 protein. The sample lists fewer than 600,000 distinct CDR3 sequences; roughly an eighth were seen once. Sequencing used blood. These receptors all stem from a young woman with Graves' hyperthyroidism.

This clonotype was observed many times. The chain employs TRBV10-3 and TRBJ1-1; 9 bases are shared with TRBD1. The CDR3 has 16 amino acids. Germline CDR1 reads ENHRY; CDR2 reads SYGVKD. The V gene end was trimmed by 3 bases and the J gene end by 6 bases; junction bases not matched to a gene: 11. CDR3 nucleotides: TGTGCCATCAGTGAAAAGGCGGGACAGGGTAACGCTGAAGCTTTCTTT. Translating it yields CAISEKAGQGNAEAFF.

In this sample, this clonotype turned up many times. The chain couples TRBV7-9 to TRBJ2-1; D call uncertain. The CDR3 is made up of 15 amino acids. Trimming stripped 5 bases from V and 0 bases from J, with 11 bases between. The germline V gene encodes CDR1 SEHNR and CDR2 FQNEAQ (reference sequence). The CDR3 region has the DNA TGTGCCAGCAGCCCTAGACTCAGCTCCTACAATGAGCAGTTCTTC. This codes for CASSPRLSSYNEQFF.

This clonotype was seen ten or more times. The chain couples TRBV5-1 to TRBJ2-5, with D uncertain. The CDR3 extends over 15 amino acids. The germline gives CDR1 SGHRS, CDR2 YFSETQ. With 0 bases removed from V and 0 bases from J, the gap between germline ends came to 9 bases. In nucleotides, the CDR3 is TGCGCCAGCAGCTTGGCCCAGGCGTACCAAGAGACCCAGTACTTC. Encoded protein: CASSLAQAYQETQYF.

This clonotype has ten or more counts. This chain links TRBV15 with TRBJ1-4, with 7 nucleotides matching TRBD1. Per germline, CDR1 LNHNV and CDR2 YYDKDF (reference sequence). This CDR3 spans 15 amino acids. The V segment lost 0 bases and the J segment 6 bases; nucleotides outside the gene matches: 4. The CDR3 nucleotides read TGTGCCACCAGCAGAGATCAAGGGACAGATGAAAAACTGTTTTTT. This encodes CATSRDQGTDEKLFF.

This clonotype was observed many times. V usage is TRBV7-8 and J usage is TRBJ2-7, with TRBD1 matching 7 bases. This CDR3 is built from 14 residues. The V segment lost 5 bases and the J segment 2 bases; nucleotides outside the gene matches: 6. Germline CDR1 reads SGHVS; CDR2 reads FQNEAQ. The CDR3 DNA follows: TGTGCCAGCAGCCCGGACAGGATTGCCTACGAGCAGTACGTC. Protein: CASSPDRIAYEQYV.

This chain joins TRBV5-1 and TRBJ1-2; D is possibly TRBD1 (5 bases). This CDR3 is built from 16 residues. Germline V gives CDR1 SGHRS, CDR2 YFSETQ. V was pared by 0 bases and J by 2 bases, with 14 bases between. The CDR3 DNA reads as TGCGCCAGCAGCTTGGACCGGGGGGGTACCAACTATGGCTACACCTTC. As protein: CASSLDRGGTNYGYTF.

This clonotype appeared many times. The chain uses TRBV12-3 or TRBV12-4 and TRBJ1-2, with no clear D. V dropped 4 bases and J dropped 4 bases, with 10 bases sitting between them. This CDR3 has 13 residues. CDR3 DNA sequence: TGTGCCAGCAGTTACCCAGGAACCTATGGCTACACCTTC. It codes for CASSYPGTYGYTF.

The rearrangement joins TRBV29-1 to TRBJ1-1; D not resolved. Germline V gene sequence: CDR1 SQVTM, CDR2 ANQGSEA. The CDR3 consists of 13 residues. V was pared by 3 bases and J by 1 base, with 9 bases between. For the CDR3, the DNA is TGCAGCGTTGAGACGGTCCAGAACACTGAAGCTTTCTTT. This gives the protein CSVETVQNTEAFF. The full variable domain, its missing parts supplied by reference TRBV29-1 and TRBJ1-1, is SAVISQKPSRDICQRGTSLTIQCQVDSQVTMMFWYRQQPGQSLTLIATANQGSEATYESGFVIDKFPISRPNLTFSTLTVSNMSPEDSSIYLCSVETVQNTEAFFGQGTRLTVV.

This clonotype was recorded at least ten times. The chain recombines TRBV7-2 with TRBJ2-1; TRBD2 aligns across 7 bases. Germline V gene sequence: CDR1 SGHTA, CDR2 FQGNSA. Trimming took 5 bases from V and 9 from J; bases not matched to a gene: 10. The CDR3 is 14 amino acids. As DNA, the CDR3 is TGTGCCAGCAGCACCGGGACTACTATTCTTGAGCAGTTCTTC. As protein: CASSTGTTILEQFF.

This clonotype was counted ten times or more. The chain links TRBV6-1 to TRBJ1-2; the D is unclear. CDR3 size: 16 residues. Germline lookup yields CDR1 MNHNS and CDR2 SASEGT. V was pared by 7 bases and J by 5 bases, with 23 bases between. CDR3 protein: CASTFGTVSTLYGYTF. CDR3 DNA sequence: TGTGCCAGCACCTTTGGCACAGTCTCCACTCTATATGGCTACACCTTC.

This chain joins TRBV11-2 and TRBJ2-1; 13 bases agree with TRBD2. J gave up 9 bases and V 4 bases, and 6 bases lay outside the gene matches. This CDR3 is built from 15 residues. Germline lookup yields CDR1 SGHAT and CDR2 FQNNGV. CDR3 in amino acids: CASSSGLAGEGEQFF. The DNA for the CDR3 is TGTGCCAGCAGCTCAGGACTAGCGGGAGAGGGTGAGCAGTTCTTC.

This chain uses TRBV28 with TRBJ1-2, with D possibly TRBD1 on 6 matching bases. The germline V and J ends were trimmed by 5 bases and 8 bases, with 21 bases remaining between them. The germline gives CDR1 MDHEN, CDR2 SYDVKM. This CDR3 has 15 amino acids. DNA for the CDR3: TGTGCCAGCAGTACTCGTTTACAGGGCCCGGGGGGCTACACCTTC. Amino acids: CASSTRLQGPGGYTF.

This clonotype was observed a few times. The rearrangement joins TRBV20-1 to TRBJ2-7; 8 nucleotides agree with TRBD2. The CDR3 is 13 amino acids. Trimming took 3 bases from V and 7 from J; bases not matched to a gene: 8. The germline CDR1 and CDR2 sequences are DFQATT and SNEGSKA (reference sequence). CDR3 sequence reads: CSARKAGVGEQYV. In nucleotides, the CDR3 is TGCAGTGCTAGGAAAGCGGGAGTAGGGGAGCAGTACGTC.

This clonotype has only a few counts. V usage is TRBV10-2 and J usage is TRBJ2-7, with 11 nucleotides matching TRBD2. Looked up from germline, CDR1 is WSHSY and CDR2 is SAAADI. V was clipped by 2 bases and J by 4 bases; unmatched bases: 1. This CDR3 contains 14 residues. DNA for the CDR3: TGCGCCAGCAGTGAGGCTAGCGGGAGGTACGAGCAGTACTTC. Its translation: CASSEASGRYEQYF.

The CDR3 DNA reads TGCGCCAGCAGCACCGGGACAGGGAGCCCAGATACGCAGTATTTT. Amino acids: CASSTGTGSPDTQYF. The chain couples TRBV5-1 to TRBJ2-3; the match to TRBD1 covers 9 bases. Per germline, CDR1 SGHRS and CDR2 YFSETQ. J gave up 4 bases and V 4 bases, and 7 bases lay outside the gene matches. The CDR3 totals 15 residues.

This clonotype has only one observation. The J gene is TRBJ1-1, the V gene TRBV9; D is unclear. Germline V gene lookup returns CDR1 SGDLS and CDR2 YYNGEE. This CDR3 has 14 amino acids. Between the trimmed V and J ends, which lost 3 bases and 1 base, there was a span of 10 bases. CDR3 DNA sequence: TGTGCCAGCAGCGCAGGACCGGAGAACACTGAAGCTTTCTTT. This sequence encodes CASSAGPENTEAFF.

In its sample, this clonotype was seen many times. This chain uses TRBV12-3 or TRBV12-4 with TRBJ2-2; D perhaps matches TRBD1 (6 bases). The CDR3 is 13 residues long. Trimming took 7 bases from V and 6 from J, leaving 12 bases between them. The CDR3 protein is CASTTGKAGELFF. CDR3 nucleotides: TGTGCCAGCACCACAGGGAAGGCCGGGGAGCTGTTTTTT.

The sample holds a few counts of this clonotype. V usage is TRBV11-3 and J usage is TRBJ2-3, with TRBD2 identical over 9 bases. The CDR3 has 16 amino acids. With V trimmed by 4 bases and J by 0 bases, 5 bases remained unmatched. CDR1 and CDR2 (germline): SGHNT, YENEEA. CDR3 sequence (DNA): TGTGCCAGCAGCTCTCCGACTAGCGGAAGCACAGATACGCAGTATTTT. Its translation is CASSSPTSGSTDTQYF.

This chain connects TRBV7-9 to TRBJ2-7; possible D gene TRBD2, 5 bases. V was pared by 5 bases and J by 7 bases, with 9 bases between. Germline V CDR1 and CDR2: SEHNR, FQNEAQ (reference sequence). The CDR3 is made up of 11 amino acids. CDR3 amino acids: CASSAGWEQYV. The CDR3 DNA sequence: TGTGCCAGCAGCGCGGGTTGGGAGCAGTACGTC.

The chain employs TRBV12-3 or TRBV12-4 and TRBJ2-3; TRBD2 matches 8 bases. The V gene end was trimmed by 5 bases and the J gene end by 3 bases; junction bases not matched to a gene: 10. There are 16 residues in the CDR3. CDR3 residues: CASSTKPAGETDTQYF. In DNA form, the CDR3 reads TGTGCCAGCAGTACCAAACCAGCGGGAGAAACAGATACGCAGTATTTT.

This clonotype was picked up many times. The rearrangement links TRBV30 to TRBJ1-1; D uncertain. V shed 6 bases and J shed 1 base, with 12 bases lying between them. Germline V lookup: CDR1 GTSNPN, CDR2 SVGIG (reference sequence). This CDR3 contains 13 residues. In DNA, the CDR3 is TGTGCCTGCCGTATCGGTCCGAACACTGAAGCTTTCTTT. Translating it yields CACRIGPNTEAFF.

V gene TRBV7-2 combines with J gene TRBJ2-1; 7 bases are shared with TRBD2. This CDR3 region has 14 residues. Trimming at V came to 0 bases and at J to 9 bases, leaving 5 bases not matched to a gene. Germline V gene lookup returns CDR1 SGHTA and CDR2 FQGNSA. The CDR3 DNA follows: TGTGCCAGCAGCTTAGCGGGAGGGCCGAGTGAGCAGTTCTTC. As protein: CASSLAGGPSEQFF. The variable domain in full, completed from reference TRBV7-2 and TRBJ2-1, reads GAGVSQSPSNKVTEKGKDVELRCDPISGHTALYWYRQSLGQGLEFLIYFQGNSAPDKSGLPSDRFSAERTGGSVSTLTIQRTQQEDSAVYLCASSLAGGPSEQFFGPGTRLTVL.

This clonotype occurred many times. The gene calls are TRBV12-3 or TRBV12-4 and TRBJ1-2, with TRBD1 as a possible D gene (5 bases). V was cut by 6 bases and J by 5 bases, with 16 bases left in between. The CDR3 has 14 amino acids. The chain's CDR3 is CASRRKGTVYGYTF. The CDR3 bases are TGTGCCAGCAGGCGCAAAGGGACCGTTTATGGCTACACCTTC.

The V call is TRBV12-3 or TRBV12-4, the J call TRBJ2-7; 8 nucleotides agree with TRBD1. The V segment lost 5 bases and the J segment 4 bases; nucleotides outside the gene matches: 10. The CDR3 spans 15 residues. DNA for the CDR3: TGTGCCAGCAGTGTGGACAGGGTAGGCATTTACGAGCAGTACTTC. Its translation is CASSVDRVGIYEQYF.

This clonotype was picked up many times. CDR3 sequence: CASRSISPGTENQPQHF. CDR3 sequence (DNA): TGTGCCAGCAGGTCCATATCACCCGGGACAGAGAATCAGCCCCAGCATTTT. This chain links TRBV6-1 with TRBJ1-5; 7 bases fit TRBD1. The V segment lost 6 bases and the J segment 4 bases; nucleotides outside the gene matches: 15. The germline CDR1 and CDR2 sequences are MNHNS and SASEGT. This CDR3 spans 17 amino acids.